The 32 T cell receptor beta chains given below trace back to one sample, sequenced in a study of blood T cells in healthy people across ages. With a J-beta primer mix and a sample-barcoded 5' primer, a second PCR ran about 6 to 11 cycles. Each CDR3 protein gets one entry after TCRdb re-called the 5' RACE reads with MiXCR. In the table there are about 930,000 distinct CDR3 sequences, 25% to 30% of which are singletons. The data also belong to a second study, concerning T cells of mothers and their children.

The sample consisted of blood. The source of these receptors is a woman between 35 and 50 years old in good health.

The chain has TRBV20-1 and TRBJ2-4, with 8 bases that match TRBD1. The J call is in doubt because the DNA end fits TRBJ2-5 better. The CDR3 length is 14 residues. The germline gives CDR1 DFQATT, CDR2 SNEGSKA (reference sequence). CDR3 in amino acids: CSARGPGGGETQYF. CDR3 DNA: TGCAGTGCTAGAGGCCCAGGGGGCGGGGAGACCCAGTACTTC.

The CDR3 loop is CASSPRVAKNIQYF. The DNA of the CDR3 is TGTGCCAGCTCACCAAGGGTAGCCAAAAACATTCAGTACTTC. The genes are TRBV18 and TRBJ2-4; D is undetermined. Trimming stripped 2 bases from V and 0 bases from J, with 5 bases between. In germline, CDR1 is KGHSH, CDR2 LQKENI. The length of the CDR3 is 14 residues.

This clonotype appeared a few times. The V and J genes are TRBV12-3 or TRBV12-4 and TRBJ1-1; tentatively, D is TRBD1 (5 bases). Trimming removed 3 bases from V and 9 bases from J, with 17 bases in between. The CDR3 totals 14 residues. The CDR3 is CASSFGQGCSKAFF. The CDR3, as DNA: TGTGCCAGCAGTTTCGGTCAGGGCTGTTCTAAAGCTTTCTTT.

The chain couples TRBV7-2 to TRBJ2-3; 7 positions match TRBD2. The CDR3 runs to 13 residues. J lost 4 bases, V lost 4 bases, and 2 bases had no gene match. Germline lookup yields CDR1 SGHTA and CDR2 FQGNSA. CDR3 in DNA: TGTGCCAGCAGCTGGGCGGGGGCAGATACGCAGTATTTT. Residues: CASSWAGADTQYF.

This clonotype was observed a few times. The V call is TRBV6-1, the J call TRBJ1-5; D not certain. V dropped 2 bases and J dropped 0 bases, with 20 bases sitting between them. Germline lookup yields CDR1 MNHNS and CDR2 SASEGT. The CDR3 sequence is 19 residues long. The CDR3 DNA is TGTGCCAGCAGTGAACTGAGGGTCCGGCCCCAGTATAGCAATCAGCCCCAGCATTTT. Amino acid sequence: CASSELRVRPQYSNQPQHF.

This clonotype appeared many times. The chain couples TRBV29-1 to TRBJ1-5, with 8 bases matching TRBD1. The CDR3 totals 14 residues. Trimming took 7 bases from V and 0 from J; bases not matched to a gene: 5. Germline values: CDR1 SQVTM, CDR2 ANQGSEA. In DNA form, the CDR3 reads TGCAGCGCCTCGACAGGGGATAGCAATCAGCCCCAGCATTTT. This sequence encodes CSASTGDSNQPQHF.

The chain joins TRBV6-6 to TRBJ1-1; 7 bases align to TRBD1. The CDR3 sequence is 14 residues long. Germline V CDR1 and CDR2: MNHNY, SVGAGI (reference sequence). V lost 4 bases, J lost 4 bases, and 6 bases stayed unmatched. The CDR3 spells CASSWGTDLTEAFF. Here the CDR3 DNA reads TGTGCCAGCAGTTGGGGGACAGATCTCACTGAAGCTTTCTTT.

J is TRBJ2-3 and V is TRBV7-2; no reliable D call. V shed 3 bases and J shed 7 bases, with 8 bases lying between them. Germline values: CDR1 SGHTA, CDR2 FQGNSA. The CDR3 spans 12 residues. CDR3 nucleotides: TGTGCCAGCAGCTTTGCTACGAATACGCAGTATTTT. Its translation: CASSFATNTQYF.

This clonotype was seen repeatedly, ten times or more. The CDR3, as DNA: TGTGCCAGCAGTCTGACAGGGACACGTTACGAGCAGTACTTC. It specifies CASSLTGTRYEQYF. J is TRBJ2-7 and V is TRBV12-3 or TRBV12-4; 7 bases are a match to TRBD1. V shed 5 bases and J 4 bases; nucleotides not matched to a gene: 8. The CDR3 has 14 residues.

V usage is TRBV20-1 and J usage is TRBJ2-3; D gene ambiguous. Trimming took 8 bases from V and 5 from J, leaving 5 bases between them. The CDR3 contains 9 residues. CDR1 DFQATT and CDR2 SNEGSKA come from the germline V gene (reference sequence). CDR3 sequence: CSRQDTQYF. CDR3 nucleotides: TGCAGTAGGCAAGATACGCAGTATTTT.

This rearrangement joins TRBV28 to TRBJ1-6; D possibly corresponds to TRBD1 (6 bases). This CDR3 is 14 amino acids long. V was clipped by 6 bases and J by 7 bases, with 13 bases between them. Germline V gene data show CDR1 as MDHEN and CDR2 as SYDVKM. In DNA form, the CDR3 reads TGTGCCAGCAGCCCTCCCACAGGGAATTCACCCCTCCACTTT. As protein: CASSPPTGNSPLHF.

Concerning this clonotype itself: The junction does not match germline at one end; this may be a read error. The rearrangement joins TRBV9 to TRBJ2-7, with unresolved D. The CDR3 extends over 16 amino acids. Germline lookup yields CDR1 SGDLS and CDR2 YYNGEE. The CDR3 nucleotides are TGTGCCAGCAGCGTGTCCCATAGGACCGAACTTTACGAGCAGCACTTC. This translates into CASSVSHRTELYEQHF.

Comment on this clonotype: A junction boundary mismatches the germline segment, possibly from a read error. The V call is TRBV18, the J call TRBJ2-7; 11 bases map to TRBD1. CDR1 and CDR2 (germline): KGHSH, LQKENI. This CDR3 contains 17 residues. The CDR3 loop is CASSPLDRGRWAYEQYF. The CDR3 nucleotides are TGTGCCAGTTCACCACTGGACAGGGGGCGGTGGGCCTACGAGCAGTACTTC.

This clonotype was seen ten or more times. The chain uses TRBV7-3 and TRBJ2-1, with 9 bases that match TRBD1. The germline gives CDR1 SGHTA, CDR2 FQGTGA. The CDR3 contains 16 residues. V gave up 0 bases and J gave up 1 base; unmatched junction bases: 1. CDR3 nucleotides: TGTGCCAGCAGCTTAACACAGGGGGCGTCCTACAATGAGCAGTTCTTC. It encodes CASSLTQGASYNEQFF.

This chain connects TRBV6-5 to TRBJ1-5; D ambiguous. V was clipped by 7 bases and J by 2 bases, with 12 bases between them. This CDR3 has 14 amino acids. Germline V gives CDR1 MNHEY, CDR2 SVGAGI. The CDR3: CASTKRIGNQPQHF. The CDR3 bases are TGTGCCAGCACCAAAAGAATTGGCAATCAGCCCCAGCATTTT.

The V and J genes are TRBV5-1 and TRBJ1-2, with 7 bases matching TRBD1. Per the germline V gene, CDR1 is SGHRS and CDR2 is YFSETQ. The J segment lost 3 bases and the V segment lost 3 bases, leaving 8 bases of the junction unmatched. This CDR3 has 15 amino acids. The CDR3 spells CASSSDRAWDYGYTF. In DNA, the CDR3 is TGCGCCAGCAGCTCCGACAGGGCGTGGGACTATGGCTACACCTTC.

Concerning this clonotype: At one of its ends the junction is not consistent with the germline gene, which may arise from a read error. This CDR3 is CASSLILYTEAFF. The CDR3 DNA reads TGCGCCAGCAGCCTCATTTTGTACACCGAAGCTTTCTTT. The J gene is TRBJ1-1, the V gene TRBV5-1, with no clear D. CDR3 length: 13 residues. The germline CDR1 and CDR2 sequences are SGHRS and YFSETQ.

This clonotype was seen once. V is TRBV7-9 and J is TRBJ2-2; D is ambiguous. CDR1 is SEHNR, CDR2 FQNEAQ, per germline (reference sequence). V lost 3 bases and J lost 1, with 9 bases in between. The CDR3 spans 15 residues. The CDR3 sequence: CASSFGSKNTGELFF. The CDR3 DNA is TGTGCCAGCAGCTTCGGCAGCAAGAACACCGGGGAGCTGTTTTTT.

The chain links TRBV7-2 to TRBJ2-1; 10 bases are shared with TRBD2. The closer fit of TRBJ2-7 to the DNA end suggests the J call may be wrong. The CDR3 spans 15 residues. The germline V gene has CDR1 SGHTA and CDR2 FQGNSA. The chain's CDR3 is CASSLLAGVYNEQYF. The DNA for the CDR3 is TGTGCCAGCAGCTTACTAGCGGGGGTATACAATGAGCAGTACTTC.

This clonotype was seen many times. This rearrangement joins TRBV14 to TRBJ2-7, with D possibly being TRBD1 or TRBD2 (6 bases each). The CDR3 sequence is 15 residues long. Per germline, CDR1 SGHDN and CDR2 FVKESK. V lost 0 bases to trimming and J lost 7 bases, with 16 bases between them. As DNA, the CDR3 is TGTGCCAGCAGCCAAGATGTCCTTCGGGGGCGTGAGCAGTACTTC. This translates into CASSQDVLRGREQYF.

This chain connects TRBV12-3 or TRBV12-4 to TRBJ1-5; 8 bases match TRBD1. Trimming removed 5 bases from V and 6 bases from J; junction bases left unmatched: 9. The CDR3 sequence is 15 residues long. DNA of the CDR3: TGTGCCAGCAGTCCAGGACAGGGATTAGCTCAGCCCCAGCATTTT. Amino acid sequence: CASSPGQGLAQPQHF.

As regards this clonotype: Mismatch with germline at one junction end may stem from a read error. The CDR3 sequence is CASSSFTGASTDAQYF. In DNA form, the CDR3 reads TGTGCCAGCAGTTCCTTTACAGGGGCTAGCACAGATGCGCAGTATTTT. V is TRBV12-3 or TRBV12-4 and J is TRBJ2-3; 7 nucleotides line up with TRBD1. The CDR3 is 16 amino acids.

This clonotype was observed at least ten times. This chain links TRBV7-3 with TRBJ1-2; D call uncertain. Per germline, CDR1 SGHTA and CDR2 FQGTGA. V was clipped by 5 bases and J by 6 bases, with 16 bases between them. The CDR3 is 14 amino acids. The CDR3 spells CASSPGGGMDGYTF. CDR3 nucleotide sequence: TGTGCCAGCAGCCCCGGCGGAGGGATGGATGGCTACACCTTC.

This chain joins TRBV5-1 and TRBJ2-7; 7 positions agree with TRBD2. The ends lost 4 bases at V and 1 base at J; junction bases unmatched: 8. The germline gives CDR1 SGHRS, CDR2 YFSETQ. The CDR3 spans 15 residues. CDR3 nucleotide sequence: TGCGCCAGCAGCCGGGGGGAGCGTAGATCCTACGAGCAGTACTTC. Protein product: CASSRGERRSYEQYF.

The rearrangement joins TRBV12-5 to TRBJ2-1; D unclear. The CDR3 runs to 15 residues. Trimming cost V 7 bases and J 0 bases, with 13 bases left between them. From germline, CDR1 is LGHNT and CDR2 FRNRAP. The CDR3 region has the DNA TGTGCTAGTGCGGATGGGATGCGCTCCTACAATGAGCAGTTCTTC. Residues: CASADGMRSYNEQFF.

The genes are TRBV5-1 and TRBJ1-2; D is unclear. This CDR3 comprises 12 residues. V lost 4 bases and J 8 bases, leaving 12 bases between the germline ends. Germline V gives CDR1 SGHRS, CDR2 YFSETQ. DNA for the CDR3: TGCGCCAGCAGCCTGGGAGAGGCGGGCTACACCTTC. This gives the protein CASSLGEAGYTF.

V is TRBV4-1 and J is TRBJ1-2, with 9 bases matching TRBD1. Looked up from germline, CDR1 is MGHRA and CDR2 is YSYEKL. The CDR3 extends over 16 amino acids. V lost 0 bases and J lost 7; bases outside the gene matches: 9. CDR3 sequence: CASSQDVNTGGSGYTF. The CDR3 region has the DNA TGCGCCAGCAGCCAAGACGTCAACACAGGGGGCAGTGGCTACACCTTC.

The J gene is TRBJ2-1, the V gene TRBV9; either TRBD1 or TRBD2 may supply D (5 bases each). CDR1 and CDR2 from the germline V gene are SGDLS and YYNGEE. The CDR3 loop spans 15 amino acids. With 0 bases removed from V and 2 bases from J, the gap between germline ends came to 9 bases. The CDR3 DNA reads TGTGCCAGCAGCGTAGGGGGGACGACCTACAATGAGCAGTTCTTC. It is translated as CASSVGGTTYNEQFF.

The chain couples TRBV11-1 to TRBJ2-7, with no clear D. The V gene's germline CDR1 is SGHAT and CDR2 FQDESV (reference sequence). V was trimmed by 5 bases and J by 5 bases, leaving 10 bases between them. The CDR3 loop spans 12 amino acids. CDR3 in DNA: TGTGCCAGCAGCCCGGTCCAGCACGAGCAGTACTTC. Its translation is CASSPVQHEQYF.

On this clonotype: A read error is possible here, since a much larger clone lies one base away. The chain recombines TRBV29-1 with TRBJ2-7; possible D gene TRBD1, 5 bases. CDR1 and CDR2 from the germline V gene are SQVTM and ANQGSEA. V was cut by 6 bases and J by 2 bases, with 11 bases left in between. The CDR3 spans 12 residues. The CDR3 bases are TGCAGCGTGGGGCAGGACGCCTACGAGCAGTACTTC. Amino acid sequence: CSVGQDAYEQYF.

As regards this clonotype: Given a much more abundant clone one base away, this may be a read error. The gene calls are TRBV18 and TRBJ2-7; TRBD1 aligns across 9 bases. The CDR3 sequence is 14 residues long. Per germline, CDR1 KGHSH and CDR2 LQKENI. Here the CDR3 reads CTSSPWTGVHEQYF. The DNA for the CDR3 is TGTACCAGCTCACCCTGGACAGGGGTCCACGAGCAGTACTTC.

This clonotype was observed a handful of times. The chain uses TRBV20-1 and TRBJ1-2, with D unresolved. From germline, CDR1 is DFQATT and CDR2 SNEGSKA (reference sequence). The CDR3 length is 10 residues. V was cut by 3 bases and J by 8 bases, with 7 bases left in between. The CDR3 nucleotides read TGCAGTGCTAGTCTTGGCGGCTACACCTTC. Protein product: CSASLGGYTF.